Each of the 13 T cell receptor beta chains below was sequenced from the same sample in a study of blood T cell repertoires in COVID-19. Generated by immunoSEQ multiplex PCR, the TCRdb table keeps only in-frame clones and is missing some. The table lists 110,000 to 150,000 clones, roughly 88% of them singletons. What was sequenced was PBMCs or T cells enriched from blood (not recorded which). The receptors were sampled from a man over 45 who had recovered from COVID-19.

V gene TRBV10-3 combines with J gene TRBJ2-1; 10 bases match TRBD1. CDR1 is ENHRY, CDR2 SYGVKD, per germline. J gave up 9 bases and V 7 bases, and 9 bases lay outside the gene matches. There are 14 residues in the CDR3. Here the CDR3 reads CAITLGTGDSEQFF. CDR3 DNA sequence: TGTGCCATCACTCTCGGGACAGGGGATAGTGAGCAGTTCTTC.

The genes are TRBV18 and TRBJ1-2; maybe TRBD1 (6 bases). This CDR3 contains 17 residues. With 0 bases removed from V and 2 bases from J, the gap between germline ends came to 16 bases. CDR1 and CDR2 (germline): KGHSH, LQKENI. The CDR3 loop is CASSPPSSGVPNYGYTF. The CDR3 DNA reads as TGTGCCAGCTCACCACCATCCTCAGGGGTTCCAAACTATGGCTACACCTTC. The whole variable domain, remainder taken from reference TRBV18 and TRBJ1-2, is NAGVMQNPRHLVRRRGQEARLRCSPMKGHSHVYWYRQLPEEGLKFMVYLQKENIIDESGMPKERFSAEFPKEGPSILRIQQVVRGDSAAYFCASSPPSSGVPNYGYTFGSGTRLTVV.

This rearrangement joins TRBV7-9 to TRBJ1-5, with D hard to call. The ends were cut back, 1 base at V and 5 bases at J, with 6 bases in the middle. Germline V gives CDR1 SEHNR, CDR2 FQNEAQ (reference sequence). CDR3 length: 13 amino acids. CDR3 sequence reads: CASSLVGDQPQHF. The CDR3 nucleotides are TGTGCCAGCAGCTTAGTGGGCGATCAGCCCCAGCATTTT.

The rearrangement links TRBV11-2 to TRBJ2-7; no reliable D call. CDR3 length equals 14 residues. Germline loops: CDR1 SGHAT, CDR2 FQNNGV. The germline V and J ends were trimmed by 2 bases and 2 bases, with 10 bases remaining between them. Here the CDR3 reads CASSLTPLAYEQYV. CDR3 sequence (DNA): TGTGCCAGCAGCTTAACTCCGCTAGCCTACGAGCAGTACGTC.

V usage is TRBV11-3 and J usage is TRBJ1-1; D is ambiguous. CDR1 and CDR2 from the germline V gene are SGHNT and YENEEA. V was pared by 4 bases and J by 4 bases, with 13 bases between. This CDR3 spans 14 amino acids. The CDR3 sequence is CASSSIHSPTEAFF. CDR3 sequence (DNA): TGTGCCAGCAGCTCAATTCATTCCCCCACTGAAGCTTTCTTT. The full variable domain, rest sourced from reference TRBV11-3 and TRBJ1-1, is EAGVVQSPRYKIIEKKQPVAFWCNPISGHNTLYWYLQNLGQGPELLIRYENEEAVDDSQLPKDRFSAERLKGVDSTLKIQPAELGDSAVYLCASSSIHSPTEAFFGQGTRLTVV.

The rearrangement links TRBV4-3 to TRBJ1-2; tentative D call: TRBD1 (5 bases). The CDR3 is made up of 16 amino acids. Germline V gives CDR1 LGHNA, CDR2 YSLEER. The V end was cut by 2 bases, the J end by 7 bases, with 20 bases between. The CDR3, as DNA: TGCGCCAGCAGCCAAAACTTTATAGCAGGGCTTACTGGCTACACCTTC. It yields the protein CASSQNFIAGLTGYTF.

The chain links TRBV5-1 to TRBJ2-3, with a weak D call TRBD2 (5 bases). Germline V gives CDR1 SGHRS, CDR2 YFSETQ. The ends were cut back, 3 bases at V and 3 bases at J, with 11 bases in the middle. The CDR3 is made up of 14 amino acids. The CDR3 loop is CASSWTAPTDTQYF. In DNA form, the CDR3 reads TGCGCCAGCAGCTGGACTGCCCCGACAGATACGCAGTATTTT. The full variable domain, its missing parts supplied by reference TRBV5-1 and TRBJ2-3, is KAGVTQTPRYLIKTRGQQVTLSCSPISGHRSVSWYQQTPGQGLQFLFEYFSETQRNKGNFPGRFSGRQFSNSRSEMNVSTLELGDSALYLCASSWTAPTDTQYFGPGTRLTVL.

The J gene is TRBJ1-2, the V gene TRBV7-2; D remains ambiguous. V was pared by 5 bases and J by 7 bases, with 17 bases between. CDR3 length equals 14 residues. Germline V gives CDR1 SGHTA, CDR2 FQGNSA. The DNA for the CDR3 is TGTGCCAGCAGCCCCCGACCCGGGTCTGGTGGCTACACCTTC. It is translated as CASSPRPGSGGYTF. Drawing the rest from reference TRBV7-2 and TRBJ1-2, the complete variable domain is GAGVSQSPSNKVTEKGKDVELRCDPISGHTALYWYRQSLGQGLEFLIYFQGNSAPDKSGLPSDRFSAERTGGSVSTLTIQRTQQEDSAVYLCASSPRPGSGGYTFGSGTRLTVV.

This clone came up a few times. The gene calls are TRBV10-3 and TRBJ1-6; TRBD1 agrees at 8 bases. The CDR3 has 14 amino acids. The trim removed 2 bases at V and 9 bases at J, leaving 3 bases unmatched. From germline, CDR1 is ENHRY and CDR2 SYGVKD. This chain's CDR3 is CAISEGDRGSPLHF. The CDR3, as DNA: TGTGCCATCAGTGAGGGAGACAGGGGTTCACCCCTCCACTTT.

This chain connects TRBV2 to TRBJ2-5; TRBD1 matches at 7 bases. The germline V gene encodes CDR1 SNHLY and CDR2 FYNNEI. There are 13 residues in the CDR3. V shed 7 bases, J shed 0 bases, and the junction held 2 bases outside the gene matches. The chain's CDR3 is CASTGQYQETQYF. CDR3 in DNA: TGTGCCAGCACGGGACAGTACCAAGAGACCCAGTACTTC.

CDR3 coding DNA: TGTGCCAGCAGTACCCCCCAGGGGGGTCAGCCCCAGCATTTT. Translation: CASSTPQGGQPQHF. The V call is TRBV28, the J call TRBJ1-5; the match to TRBD1 covers 7 bases. The CDR3 is made up of 14 amino acids. CDR1 is MDHEN, CDR2 SYDVKM, per germline. V shed 5 bases, J shed 6 bases, and the junction held 7 bases outside the gene matches.

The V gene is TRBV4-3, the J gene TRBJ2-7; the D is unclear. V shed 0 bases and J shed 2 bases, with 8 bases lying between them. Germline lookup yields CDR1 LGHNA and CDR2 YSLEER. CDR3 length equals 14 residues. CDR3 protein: CASSQDWPTYEQYF. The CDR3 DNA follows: TGCGCCAGCAGCCAAGACTGGCCAACCTACGAGCAGTACTTC.

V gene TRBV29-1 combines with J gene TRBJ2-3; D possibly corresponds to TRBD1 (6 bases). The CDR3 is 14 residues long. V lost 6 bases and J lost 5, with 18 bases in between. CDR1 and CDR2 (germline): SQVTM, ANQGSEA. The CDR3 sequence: CSVVRDTRLDTQYF. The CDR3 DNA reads TGCAGCGTCGTACGGGACACCCGCTTAGATACGCAGTATTTT.